A selection of T cell receptor beta chains follows, all from one sample in a study of graft-versus-host responses after intestinal transplantation. No cognate antigen is known for these TCRs. TCRdb keeps only in-frame clones here, not all; method: immunoSEQ multiplex PCR. Of more than 80,000 clones in the sample, roughly 87% were seen once. The sample was unstimulated CD8+ T cells sorted from spleen or lymph node cells, taken before intestinal transplant. The receptors were sampled from a human donor who received an intestinal transplant. Each CDR3 is given with its conserved first and last residue. D genes are given only for firm matches. Rows may omit the clone size; those that give it use once, few, many or a size class.

>TRBV11-2|-|TRBJ1-3|-
CASSALRGSGNTIYF
TGTGCCAGCAGCGCACTCCGTGGCTCTGGAAACACCATATATTTT
>TRBV9|-|TRBJ1-4|-
CASSSGRGGEKLFF
TGTGCCAGCAGCTCCGGACGCGGGGGAGAAAAACTGTTTTTT
>TRBV7-9|-|TRBJ2-5|-
CASSSNTKVETQYF
TGTGCCAGCAGCTCAAACACCAAGGTAGAGACCCAGTACTTC
>TRBV10-2|-|TRBJ2-1|TRBD2
CASSEFGGGVEQFF
TGCGCCAGCAGTGAATTCGGCGGGGGGGTTGAGCAGTTCTTC
>TRBV27|-|TRBJ2-1|-
CASSLVQASYNEQFF
TGTGCCAGCAGTTTAGTACAGGCCTCCTACAATGAGCAGTTCTTC
>TRBV18|-|TRBJ1-6|-
CASSPSNTYNSPLHF
TGTGCCAGCTCACCTAGTAATACCTATAATTCACCCCTCCACTTT
>TRBV6-6|-|TRBJ2-7|-
CASSYSVSSYEQYF
TGTGCCAGCAGTTACTCAGTGTCCTCCTACGAGCAGTACTTC
>TRBV27|-|TRBJ2-1|-
CASTGRDIRNEQFF
TGTGCCAGCACCGGCCGGGACATTCGCAATGAGCAGTTCTTC
>TRBV5-1|-|TRBJ1-5|-
CASSLLPNQPQHF
TGCGCCAGCAGCTTGTTACCAAATCAGCCCCAGCATTTT
>TRBV25-1|-|TRBJ2-7|TRBD1
CASSPTGAVFSYEQYF
TGTGCCAGCAGTCCGACAGGGGCAGTCTTCTCCTACGAGCAGTACTTC
>TRBV5-6|-|TRBJ2-7|TRBD2
CASSFRAGAYEQYF
TGTGCCAGCAGCTTCAGGGCGGGGGCCTACGAGCAGTACTTC
>TRBV7-8|-|TRBJ1-4|-
CASSSFNEKLFF
TGTGCCAGCAGCTCCTTTAATGAAAAACTGTTTTTT
>TRBV4-1|-|TRBJ1-1|-
CASSQHTTLAGTEAFF
TGCGCCAGCAGCCAACATACTACCCTCGCGGGCACTGAAGCTTTCTTT
>TRBV4-1|few|TRBJ2-7|TRBD1
CASSPGTGAYEQYF
TGCGCCAGCAGCCCCGGGACAGGGGCCTACGAGCAGTACTTC
>TRBV11-2|-|TRBJ2-7|TRBD2
CASTGWQGSGTYEQYF
TGTGCCAGCACCGGATGGCAGGGTAGCGGGACCTACGAGCAGTACTTC
>TRBV7-9|-|TRBJ1-2|-
CASSLVQKNGYTF
TGTGCCAGCAGCTTAGTACAGAAAAATGGCTACACCTTC
>TRBV7-2|few|TRBJ2-2|TRBD2
CASSHSGGAGELFF
TGTGCCAGCAGCCATAGCGGGGGAGCCGGGGAGCTGTTTTTT
>TRBV5-4|-|TRBJ2-3|-
CASSFGDTQYF
TGTGCCAGCAGCTTCGGAGATACGCAGTATTTT
>TRBV6-6|-|TRBJ2-3|-
CASSYGPSQYF
TGTGCCAGCAGTTACGGTCCGTCGCAGTATTTT
>TRBV4-2|-|TRBJ1-1|TRBD1
CASSQDGGQGAFYTEAFF
TGTGCCAGCAGCCAAGATGGGGGACAGGGGGCTTTTTACACTGAAGCTTTCTTT